Listed below are T cell receptor beta chains from one sample, sequenced in a study of Ad26.COV2.S vaccination and SARS-CoV-2 variants. Using immunoSEQ multiplex PCR, the repertoire was profiled, and TCRdb retains in-frame clones only, with some absent. This table has about 350,000 clones, about 88% appearing once. Material: peripheral blood, obtained in a trial of Ad26.COV2.S vaccine versus placebo. The source is a person between 18 and 65 years old who received the Ad26.COV2.S COVID-19 vaccine or a placebo. CDR3s include the opening cysteine and the closing phenylalanine or tryptophan. A D gene is named only where the DNA matches it firmly. Clone sizes are given selectively: once, few, many, or a class where the clone is expanded.

TRBV4-1	-	-	TRBJ1-5	CASSQDGGNQPQHF	TGCGCCAGCAGCCAAGACGGAGGCAATCAGCCCCAGCATTTT
TRBV7-2	-	-	TRBJ2-4	CASSLPGTQYF	TGTGCCAGCAGCTTACCGGGGACACAGTACTTC
TRBV5-4	-	-	TRBJ1-6	CASSSNPNNSPLHF	TGTGCCAGCAGCTCAAATCCCAATAATTCACCCCTCCACTTT
TRBV30	-	TRBD1	TRBJ1-2	CAWSPIGTGNYGYTF	TGTGCCTGGAGTCCGATTGGGACAGGGAACTATGGCTACACCTTC
TRBV19	-	-	TRBJ2-1	CASSIGWEQFF	TGTGCCAGTAGTATAGGGTGGGAGCAGTTCTTC
TRBV27	-	-	TRBJ2-7	CASSSGNEQYF	TGTGCCAGCAGTTCAGGTAACGAGCAGTACTTC
TRBV6-5	once	TRBD1	TRBJ1-4	CASSWDRENEKLFF	TGTGCCAGCAGTTGGGACAGAGAGAATGAAAAACTGTTTTTT
TRBV4-3	-	-	TRBJ2-5	CASSQEGPGTQETQYF	TGCGCCAGCAGCCAAGAAGGACCCGGAACCCAAGAGACCCAGTACTTC
TRBV5-1	-	-	TRBJ2-1	CASSLDWSRPEQFF	TGCGCCAGCAGCTTGGATTGGAGCCGGCCTGAGCAGTTCTTC
TRBV28	-	-	TRBJ1-2	CASSPATPAPYRYTF	TGTGCCAGCAGTCCGGCTACTCCTGCCCCCTATCGCTACACCTTC
TRBV25-1	-	-	TRBJ2-2	CASTPRLAGAGELFF	TGTGCCAGCACCCCCAGGCTAGCAGGAGCCGGGGAGCTGTTTTTT
TRBV4-3	-	-	TRBJ1-4	CASSQGGRATNEKLFF	TGCGCCAGCAGCCAAGGGGGCCGGGCGACTAATGAAAAACTGTTTTTT
TRBV7-3	-	-	TRBJ1-1	CASSKDGNMNTEAFF	TGTGCCAGCAGCAAGGACGGAAACATGAACACTGAAGCTTTCTTT
TRBV7-6	-	TRBD1	TRBJ1-5	CASSSGQGWGQPQHF	TGTGCCAGCAGCTCCGGACAGGGGTGGGGTCAGCCCCAGCATTTT
TRBV5-5	-	TRBD1	TRBJ2-1	CASSFWTGGSDEQFF	TGTGCCAGCAGCTTCTGGACAGGGGGCTCCGATGAGCAGTTCTTC
TRBV11-2	-	-	TRBJ1-2	CASVAGAYGYTF	TGTGCCAGCGTGGCAGGTGCCTATGGCTACACCTTC
TRBV7-2	-	TRBD2	TRBJ2-5	CASSLEREFGETQYF	TGTGCCAGCAGCTTAGAGCGGGAGTTTGGGGAGACCCAGTACTTC
TRBV6-2/TRBV6-3	few	TRBD2	TRBJ2-7	CASSYPEEGLAGFYEQYF	TGTGCCAGCAGTTACCCGGAAGAGGGACTAGCGGGATTCTACGAGCAGTACTTC
TRBV27	-	-	TRBJ2-5	CASRLHGPSETQYF	TGTGCCAGCCGCCTGCACGGCCCGTCGGAGACCCAGTACTTC
TRBV7-9	-	TRBD2	TRBJ2-7	CASSGTSGSSYEQYF	TGTGCCAGCAGCGGAACTAGCGGGAGCTCCTACGAGCAGTACTTC
TRBV7-3	-	-	TRBJ2-3	CASSANLGDTQYF	TGTGCCAGCAGCGCCAACCTAGGGGATACGCAGTATTTT
TRBV7-2	-	-	TRBJ2-5	CASRKAETQYF	TGTGCCAGCAGGAAGGCGGAGACCCAGTACTTC
TRBV11-2	-	-	TRBJ1-2	CASRNRTAGGLYGYTF	TGTGCCAGCAGAAACCGGACAGCGGGGGGCCTCTATGGCTACACCTTC
TRBV7-2	-	-	TRBJ2-7	CASSLGKGSYEQYF	TGTGCCAGCAGCTTAGGGAAGGGTTCCTACGAGCAGTACTTC
TRBV6-5	-	TRBD1	TRBJ1-6	CASRTGGGSPLHF	TGTGCCAGCAGAACAGGGGGCGGTTCACCCCTCCACTTT
TRBV21-1	-	-	TRBJ1-2	CASSKIPAARTIYGYTF	TGTGCCAGCAGCAAGATTCCGGCAGCAAGAACTATCTATGGCTACACCTTC
TRBV10-3	-	-	TRBJ1-1	CAISESMNTEAFF	TGTGCCATCAGTGAGTCAATGAACACTGAAGCTTTCTTT
TRBV28	-	TRBD1	TRBJ2-7	CASTDRASYEQYF	TGTGCCAGCACGGACAGGGCGTCCTACGAGCAGTACTTC
TRBV7-3	-	-	TRBJ2-7	CASSSRTASYEQYF	TGTGCCAGCAGCTCCCGGACAGCTTCCTACGAGCAGTACTTC
TRBV9	-	-	TRBJ2-3	CASSVARLSDTQYF	TGTGCCAGCAGCGTAGCACGCCTCTCAGATACGCAGTATTTT
TRBV6-5	-	-	TRBJ2-7	CASSFLGQNYEQYF	TGTGCCAGCAGTTTCCTGGGCCAGAACTACGAGCAGTACTTC
TRBV11-3	-	-	TRBJ2-5	CASSLEQGPGETQYF	TGTGCCAGCAGCTTAGAGCAGGGGCCAGGAGAGACCCAGTACTTC
TRBV7-6	-	-	TRBJ2-1	CASSIGGLQYNEQFF	TGTGCCAGCAGCATAGGGGGACTTCAATACAATGAGCAGTTCTTC
TRBV19	-	-	TRBJ2-6	CASSVRMGSGANVLTF	TGTGCCAGTAGTGTACGGATGGGATCTGGGGCCAACGTCCTGACTTTC
TRBV7-9	-	-	TRBJ1-6	CASSLETANLSPLHF	TGTGCCAGCAGCTTAGAGACAGCTAACCTCTCACCCCTCCACTTT
TRBV21-1	once	-	TRBJ2-7	CASSTARAPYEQYF	TGTGCCAGCAGCACGGCCAGGGCACCCTACGAGCAGTACTTC
TRBV5-6	once	TRBD1	TRBJ1-3	CASTQGVSGNTIYF	TGTGCCAGCACCCAGGGGGTCAGTGGAAACACCATATATTTT
TRBV6-5	-	-	TRBJ2-3	CASSPGTSYGDTQYF	TGTGCCAGCAGCCCGGGGACATCTTATGGAGATACGCAGTATTTT
TRBV25-1	-	-	TRBJ2-7	CATLGDSREQYF	TGTGCCACCCTGGGGGACTCGAGGGAGCAGTACTTC
TRBV28	-	-	TRBJ2-7	CASNMRILGTLNTYEQYF	TGTGCCAGCAACATGCGTATTTTAGGGACACTAAACACCTACGAGCAGTACTTC
TRBV12-3/TRBV12-4	once	-	TRBJ1-5	CASSLKGDQPQHF	TGTGCCAGCAGTTTAAAAGGAGATCAGCCCCAGCATTTT
TRBV2	-	-	TRBJ1-4	CASSGVAIEKLFF	TGTGCCAGCAGTGGGGTAGCTATCGAAAAACTGTTTTTT
TRBV3-1/TRBV3-2	-	TRBD2	TRBJ2-7	CASSQAGTSGSYEQYF	TGTGCCAGCAGCCAGGCCGGGACTAGCGGGTCCTACGAGCAGTACTTC
TRBV19	-	-	TRBJ2-5	CASSILGKGETQYF	TGTGCCAGTAGTATACTGGGGAAGGGAGAGACCCAGTACTTC
TRBV18	-	-	TRBJ2-7	CASKEAGTYEQYF	TGTGCCAGCAAGGAGGCAGGCACCTACGAGCAGTACTTC
TRBV7-9	few	-	TRBJ1-2	CASSYIRNYGYTF	TGTGCCAGCAGTTATATAAGGAACTATGGCTACACCTTC
TRBV5-1	-	TRBD2	TRBJ2-3	CASSWGASGVGDTQYF	TGCGCCAGCAGCTGGGGGGCTAGCGGGGTCGGGGATACGCAGTATTTT
TRBV6-2/TRBV6-3	-	TRBD2	TRBJ2-1	CASSPNPGLAGGPLSYNEQFF	TGTGCCAGCAGCCCGAATCCGGGACTAGCGGGGGGTCCCCTCTCCTACAATGAGCAGTTCTTC
TRBV19	-	TRBD1	TRBJ1-1	CASSIWPGQRNTEAFF	TGTGCCAGTAGTATATGGCCGGGACAGAGGAACACTGAAGCTTTCTTT
TRBV27	-	-	TRBJ1-1	CASSFEGGGISEAFF	TGTGCCAGCAGTTTCGAGGGCGGAGGAATATCAGAAGCTTTCTTT
TRBV7-3	once	-	TRBJ1-5	CASSSYYRSEYSNQPQHF	TGTGCCAGCAGCTCTTACTACAGGTCTGAATATAGCAATCAGCCCCAGCATTTT
TRBV9	-	-	TRBJ1-3	CASSVGDRGNTIYF	TGTGCCAGCAGCGTAGGTGACAGAGGAAACACCATATATTTT
TRBV2	-	-	TRBJ1-1	CASKVDINTEAFF	TGTGCCAGCAAGGTGGACATTAACACTGAAGCTTTCTTT
TRBV27	-	-	TRBJ1-4	CASSFFWSGQEEKLFF	TGTGCCAGCAGTTTTTTTTGGTCGGGTCAAGAAGAAAAACTGTTTTTT